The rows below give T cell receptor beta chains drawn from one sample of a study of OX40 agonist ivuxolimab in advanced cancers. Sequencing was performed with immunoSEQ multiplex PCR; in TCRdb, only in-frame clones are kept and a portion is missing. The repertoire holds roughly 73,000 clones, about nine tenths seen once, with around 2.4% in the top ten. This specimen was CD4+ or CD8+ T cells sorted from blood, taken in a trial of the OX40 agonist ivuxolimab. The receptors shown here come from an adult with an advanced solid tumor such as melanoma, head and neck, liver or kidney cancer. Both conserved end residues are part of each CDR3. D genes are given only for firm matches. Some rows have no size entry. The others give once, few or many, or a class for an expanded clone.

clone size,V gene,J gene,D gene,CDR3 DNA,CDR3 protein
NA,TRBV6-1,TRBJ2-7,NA,TGTGCCAGCAGTGAATACCCCTACGAGCAGTACTTC,CASSEYPYEQYF
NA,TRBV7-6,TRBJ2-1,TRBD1,TGTGCCAGCAGCTTCCGACAGGGTTATGAGCAGTTCTTC,CASSFRQGYEQFF
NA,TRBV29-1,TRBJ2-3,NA,TGCAGCGTTGGAGGGCCCTTGGGAGATACGCAGTATTTT,CSVGGPLGDTQYF
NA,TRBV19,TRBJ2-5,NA,TGTGCCAGTAGTATAGCAGGCGGGACCCAGTACTTC,CASSIAGGTQYF
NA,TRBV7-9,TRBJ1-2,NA,TGTGCCAGCACCTCGCTTTCAAGTCCCTATGGCTACACCTTC,CASTSLSSPYGYTF
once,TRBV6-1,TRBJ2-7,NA,TGTGCCAGCAGGAAGACAGTTACCTACGAGCAGTACTTC,CASRKTVTYEQYF
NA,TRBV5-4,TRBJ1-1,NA,TGTGCCAGCAGCGTGGACCCCGGGACCACTGAAGCTTTCTTT,CASSVDPGTTEAFF
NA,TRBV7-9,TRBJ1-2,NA,TGTGCCAGCAGCTCTGAAGTGTCTGGCTACACCTTC,CASSSEVSGYTF
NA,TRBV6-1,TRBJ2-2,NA,TGTGCCAGCAGGTCGACAGGGAACACCGGGGAGCTGTTTTTT,CASRSTGNTGELFF
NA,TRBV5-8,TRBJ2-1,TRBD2,TGTGCCAGCAGCTTGGAGCGGGGTAGGGACAATGAGCAGTTCTTC,CASSLERGRDNEQFF
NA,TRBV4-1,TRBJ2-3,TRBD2,TGCGCCAGCAGCCGGGGACCCTCGGGGGGGCCAGATACGCAGTATTTT,CASSRGPSGGPDTQYF
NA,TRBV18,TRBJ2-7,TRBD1,TGTGCCAGCTCACCATCGGGGACAGTGAGCTCCTACGAGCAGTACTTC,CASSPSGTVSSYEQYF
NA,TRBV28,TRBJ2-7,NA,TGTGCCAGCAGTCCGGGACACCTCTACGAGCAGTACTTC,CASSPGHLYEQYF
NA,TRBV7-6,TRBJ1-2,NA,TGTGCCAGCAGCTTGGGTTCCAACCTGATGGGAGGCTACACCTTC,CASSLGSNLMGGYTF
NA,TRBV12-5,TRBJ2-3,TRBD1,TGTGCTAGTGGTTTGGTCCTGGACAGGGGAGCAGATACGCAGTATTTT,CASGLVLDRGADTQYF